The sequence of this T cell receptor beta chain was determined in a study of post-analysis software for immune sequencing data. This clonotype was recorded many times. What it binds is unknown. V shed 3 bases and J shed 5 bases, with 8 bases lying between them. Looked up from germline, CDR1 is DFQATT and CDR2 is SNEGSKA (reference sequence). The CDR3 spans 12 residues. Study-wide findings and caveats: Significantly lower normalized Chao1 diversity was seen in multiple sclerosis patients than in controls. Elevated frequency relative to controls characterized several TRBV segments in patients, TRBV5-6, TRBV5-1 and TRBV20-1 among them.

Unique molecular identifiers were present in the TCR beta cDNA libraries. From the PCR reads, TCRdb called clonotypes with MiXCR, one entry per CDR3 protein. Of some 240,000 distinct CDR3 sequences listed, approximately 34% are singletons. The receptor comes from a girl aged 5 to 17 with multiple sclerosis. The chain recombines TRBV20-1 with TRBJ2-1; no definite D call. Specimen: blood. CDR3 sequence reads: CSASRTHNEQFF. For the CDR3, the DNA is TGCAGTGCTAGCAGGACCCACAATGAGCAGTTCTTC.